This TCR beta chain was sequenced for a study of shared clonotypes between healthy human individuals. This clone showed up many times. Its antigen remains unidentified. Study-wide results and limits: The study found about 5% of naive CD4 clonotypes shared across four donors.

This CDR3 has 15 amino acids. Trimming cost V 5 bases and J 6 bases; bases outside gene matches: 8. Germline lookup yields CDR1 MGHDK and CDR2 SYGVNS. Some clones are missing from TCRdb's copy, which holds only in-frame ones; the method was immunoSEQ multiplex PCR. Here the sample spans 150,000 to 200,000 clones, approximately 61% being singletons. This receptor was identified in a man younger than 45 in good health. Sample: memory CD4+ T cells sorted from blood. Noted subset: CD45RA-negative fraction. This chain connects TRBV25-1 to TRBJ2-7; TRBD1 agrees at 12 bases. CDR3 in amino acids: CASSTPPGQGAEQYF. Here the CDR3 DNA reads TGTGCCAGCAGTACCCCGCCGGGACAGGGGGCCGAGCAGTACTTC.